These T cell receptor beta chains were read from a single sample in a study of cytomegalovirus exposure and HLA in healthy donors. The repertoire was sequenced with immunoSEQ multiplex PCR; TCRdb's copy has only in-frame clones and lacks some. The sample lists 150,000 to 200,000 clones, about three quarters occurring once. Sequenced sample: PBMCs. The origin of the receptors is a man younger than 30 in good health and CMV-seronegative. Each CDR3 is given with its conserved first and last residue. A D gene is named only where the DNA matches it firmly. Only part of the rows carry a size: once, few, many, or a class if the clone is expanded.

v_gene: TRBV15; d_gene: .; j_gene: TRBJ2-3; abundance: .; CDR3nt: TGTGCCACCAGCAGAGATTCCTCGCGGTCTAGCACAGATACGCAGTATTTT; CDR3aa: CATSRDSSRSSTDTQYF
v_gene: TRBV19; d_gene: .; j_gene: TRBJ2-3; abundance: few; CDR3nt: TGTGCCAGTAGTACGGCCCGACAGGGAGGTTATCGCACAGATACGCAGTATTTT; CDR3aa: CASSTARQGGYRTDTQYF
v_gene: TRBV27; d_gene: TRBD1; j_gene: TRBJ2-7; abundance: .; CDR3nt: TGTGCCAGCAGTCCCTGGGACAGGGGTAAAGACGAACAGTACTTC; CDR3aa: CASSPWDRGKDEQYF
v_gene: TRBV6-5; d_gene: .; j_gene: TRBJ2-7; abundance: .; CDR3nt: TGTGCCAGCAGTTACCGGGACACTTCCTCCTACGAGCAGTACTTC; CDR3aa: CASSYRDTSSYEQYF
v_gene: TRBV6-5; d_gene: TRBD2; j_gene: TRBJ2-7; abundance: .; CDR3nt: TGTGCCAGCAGTCCCGCGGGACTAATCGAGCAGTACTTC; CDR3aa: CASSPAGLIEQYF
v_gene: TRBV7-3; d_gene: TRBD1; j_gene: TRBJ2-1; abundance: .; CDR3nt: TGTGCCAGCAGCCCGCGGACAGGGGTCAACAATGAGCAGTTCTTC; CDR3aa: CASSPRTGVNNEQFF
v_gene: TRBV7-2; d_gene: .; j_gene: TRBJ1-2; abundance: .; CDR3nt: TGTGCCAGCAGCTCCGACGGCTTGGGCTCCTATGGCTACACCTTC; CDR3aa: CASSSDGLGSYGYTF
v_gene: TRBV27; d_gene: .; j_gene: TRBJ2-5; abundance: .; CDR3nt: TGTGCCAGCAGTTTTGGTAGCGCAGAGACCCAGTACTTC; CDR3aa: CASSFGSAETQYF
v_gene: TRBV5-6; d_gene: .; j_gene: TRBJ1-3; abundance: medium-sized; CDR3nt: TGTGCCAGCAGCTTGGAATCGTTTGTAGGAAACACCATATATTTT; CDR3aa: CASSLESFVGNTIYF
v_gene: TRBV12-2; d_gene: .; j_gene: TRBJ1-5; abundance: .; CDR3nt: TGTGCAAGTCGCCCCAGGAGGCCCCATCAGCCCCAGCATTTT; CDR3aa: CASRPRRPHQPQHF
v_gene: TRBV19; d_gene: .; j_gene: TRBJ2-1; abundance: .; CDR3nt: TGTGCCTGCAACCCTATGGGACTGTCTGGGGAGCAGTTCTTC; CDR3aa: CACNPMGLSGEQFF
v_gene: TRBV5-6; d_gene: TRBD1; j_gene: TRBJ2-5; abundance: .; CDR3nt: TGTGCCAGCAGCCAAGACTACCAGGACAGGGGACAAGAGACCCAGTACTTC; CDR3aa: CASSQDYQDRGQETQYF
v_gene: TRBV27; d_gene: .; j_gene: TRBJ2-4; abundance: .; CDR3nt: TGTGCCAGCAGCCCTGGCCCCTCCGGGGCCAAAAACATTCAGTACTTC; CDR3aa: CASSPGPSGAKNIQYF
v_gene: TRBV19; d_gene: TRBD1; j_gene: TRBJ1-1; abundance: .; CDR3nt: TGTGCCAGTAGTATAGGGGGACAGGGGGGCCTTATGAACACTGAAGCTTTCTTT; CDR3aa: CASSIGGQGGLMNTEAFF
v_gene: TRBV9; d_gene: .; j_gene: TRBJ2-3; abundance: .; CDR3nt: TGTGCCAGCAGCCCCCACCCTAGCGGCACAGATACGCAGTATTTT; CDR3aa: CASSPHPSGTDTQYF
v_gene: TRBV7-9; d_gene: .; j_gene: TRBJ2-3; abundance: once; CDR3nt: TGTGCCAGCAGCGCGGACAGCCGTACGCAGTATTTT; CDR3aa: CASSADSRTQYF
v_gene: TRBV25-1; d_gene: TRBD2; j_gene: TRBJ2-7; abundance: .; CDR3nt: TGTGCCAGCAGTCACGGGACGGGGGGCTACGAGCAGTACTTC; CDR3aa: CASSHGTGGYEQYF
v_gene: TRBV6-6; d_gene: .; j_gene: TRBJ1-5; abundance: .; CDR3nt: TGTGCCAGCACTCCCTTAGGGGGGGATGGTAATCAGCCCCAGCATTTT; CDR3aa: CASTPLGGDGNQPQHF
v_gene: TRBV5-1; d_gene: .; j_gene: TRBJ1-1; abundance: .; CDR3nt: TGCGCCAGCAGCTTGGGACAGAGTTTCTCTGAGGCTTTCTTT; CDR3aa: CASSLGQSFSEAFF
v_gene: TRBV27; d_gene: .; j_gene: TRBJ2-6; abundance: .; CDR3nt: TGTGCCAGCAAGCTCGATTTCTCTGGGGCCAACGTCCTGACTTTC; CDR3aa: CASKLDFSGANVLTF
v_gene: TRBV15; d_gene: .; j_gene: TRBJ1-2; abundance: .; CDR3nt: TGTGCCACCAGCAGAGTTATCACCCCAGGGTTTGGCTACACCTTC; CDR3aa: CATSRVITPGFGYTF
v_gene: TRBV7-2; d_gene: TRBD2; j_gene: TRBJ2-5; abundance: few; CDR3nt: TGTGCCAGCAGCTTGCAGCCGCCCCGACTAGCGGAGCAAGAGACCCAGTACTTC; CDR3aa: CASSLQPPRLAEQETQYF
v_gene: TRBV27; d_gene: .; j_gene: TRBJ2-1; abundance: .; CDR3nt: TGTGCCAGCAGTTTATCGGCGGGGGCCTCCTACAATGAGCAGTTCTTC; CDR3aa: CASSLSAGASYNEQFF
v_gene: TRBV4-2; d_gene: .; j_gene: TRBJ2-7; abundance: .; CDR3nt: TGTGCCAGCAGCCCCCCGGGAACGTCGAACGAGCAGTACTTC; CDR3aa: CASSPPGTSNEQYF
v_gene: TRBV7-2; d_gene: TRBD1; j_gene: TRBJ1-2; abundance: .; CDR3nt: TGTGCCAGCAGCCCGAAGACAGGGAGCTATGGCTACACCTTC; CDR3aa: CASSPKTGSYGYTF
v_gene: TRBV7-8; d_gene: .; j_gene: TRBJ1-1; abundance: .; CDR3nt: TGTGCCAGCAGCCCATCCAGGGACACTGAAGCTTTCTTT; CDR3aa: CASSPSRDTEAFF
v_gene: TRBV19; d_gene: TRBD1; j_gene: TRBJ1-5; abundance: .; CDR3nt: TGTGCCAGTAGTAGACGGACAGGACTCAATCAGCCCCAGCATTTT; CDR3aa: CASSRRTGLNQPQHF
v_gene: TRBV15; d_gene: .; j_gene: TRBJ2-2; abundance: .; CDR3nt: TGTGCCACCAGCAGAGTGGGTAGAGGAAACACCGGGGAGCTGTTTTTT; CDR3aa: CATSRVGRGNTGELFF
v_gene: TRBV4-3; d_gene: TRBD1; j_gene: TRBJ1-4; abundance: .; CDR3nt: TGCGCCAGCAGCCAAGACCCTATTTGGACAGGGAATGAAAAACTGTTTTTT; CDR3aa: CASSQDPIWTGNEKLFF
v_gene: TRBV5-1; d_gene: .; j_gene: TRBJ2-1; abundance: .; CDR3nt: TGCGCCAGCAGCTTAACCCGAGACAATGAGCAGTTCTTC; CDR3aa: CASSLTRDNEQFF
v_gene: TRBV29-1; d_gene: TRBD2; j_gene: TRBJ2-7; abundance: .; CDR3nt: TGCAGCGTTGAAGGGGTAGCGGGAGGGGGCAACGAGCAGTACTTC; CDR3aa: CSVEGVAGGGNEQYF
v_gene: TRBV29-1; d_gene: .; j_gene: TRBJ2-2; abundance: .; CDR3nt: TGCAGCGTTGCGGGAACCGGGGAGCTGTTTTTT; CDR3aa: CSVAGTGELFF
v_gene: TRBV7-2; d_gene: .; j_gene: TRBJ2-7; abundance: few; CDR3nt: TGTGCCAGCAGCTTGGGCGGGGAGTTCTACGAGCAGTACTTC; CDR3aa: CASSLGGEFYEQYF
v_gene: TRBV10-2; d_gene: TRBD2; j_gene: TRBJ2-7; abundance: once; CDR3nt: TGCGCCAGCAGTGGGCCCTCTAGCGGGAGGACCTCCTACGAGCAGTACTTC; CDR3aa: CASSGPSSGRTSYEQYF
v_gene: TRBV4-3; d_gene: .; j_gene: TRBJ2-5; abundance: .; CDR3nt: TGCGCCAGCAGCCAAGATGTCGAGGAGACCCAGTACTTC; CDR3aa: CASSQDVEETQYF
v_gene: TRBV7-2; d_gene: TRBD1; j_gene: TRBJ1-2; abundance: .; CDR3nt: TGTGCCAGCAGCACCCACAGGGGTATTGGCTACACCTTC; CDR3aa: CASSTHRGIGYTF
v_gene: TRBV7-9; d_gene: TRBD1; j_gene: TRBJ1-2; abundance: .; CDR3nt: TGTGCCAGCAGCCCGGGACAGACGGACTATGGCTACACCTTC; CDR3aa: CASSPGQTDYGYTF
v_gene: TRBV4-3; d_gene: TRBD1; j_gene: TRBJ2-2; abundance: .; CDR3nt: TGCGCCAGCAGCCTATCATGGACAGGGGTAATCGCCGGGGAGCTGTTTTTT; CDR3aa: CASSLSWTGVIAGELFF
v_gene: TRBV7-9; d_gene: .; j_gene: TRBJ2-7; abundance: once; CDR3nt: TGTGCCAGCAGCTTAGTAGTCGAGCAGTACTTC; CDR3aa: CASSLVVEQYF
v_gene: TRBV28; d_gene: .; j_gene: TRBJ1-1; abundance: .; CDR3nt: TGTGCCAGCAGTCCTCCCCAGGAAAGATGGGCTGAAGCTTTCTTT; CDR3aa: CASSPPQERWAEAFF